This T cell receptor beta chain was sequenced during a study of cytomegalovirus exposure and HLA in healthy donors. Study-level points and caveats: HLA alleles showed associations with roughly 17,000 TCR beta sequences in a later analysis, at a 0.05 false discovery rate.

60 Vbeta and 13 Jbeta primers were used in PCR. TCRdb keeps only in-frame clones here, not all; method: immunoSEQ multiplex PCR. The profile covers 150,000 to 200,000 clones, with 75% appearing a single time and almost 3% taken by the ten largest. Healthy bone marrow donors made up the donor group. This clone was observed a handful of times. Its target is not known. This CDR3 region has 12 residues. The germline CDR1 and CDR2 sequences are SGHNT and YYREEE (reference sequence). V lost 4 bases and J lost 15; bases outside the gene matches: 5. Sequenced sample: PBMCs. This receptor was identified in a woman aged 50 to 60 in good health and CMV-seropositive. The J gene is TRBJ2-3, the V gene TRBV5-4, with TRBD2 matching over 13 bases. The CDR3 sequence: CASSKGLAGTYF. The DNA for the CDR3 is TGTGCCAGCAGCAAGGGACTAGCGGGGACCTATTTT.